This TCR beta chain was observed in a study of blood T cell repertoires in COVID-19. Across the study: Specimens from acute and convalescent COVID-19 originated in the United States, Italy and Spain.

Germline V gene sequence: CDR1 LGHNT, CDR2 FRNRAP. The ends were cut back, 6 bases at V and 2 bases at J, with 14 bases in the middle. The CDR3 length is 15 residues. Sequencing used immunoSEQ multiplex PCR; TCRdb keeps in-frame clones, though not all of them. The top ten clones hold around a sixth of a sample with over 50,000 clones, around 80% of them seen once. The sequenced sample was peripheral blood. The sequence was collected from a man at least 80 years old with acute or convalescent COVID-19. The chain couples TRBV12-5 to TRBJ2-1; the D gene is possibly TRBD1 (5 bases). DNA for the CDR3: TGTGCTAGTGGCCAGGGCCCCCCGCCCTACAATGAGCAGTTCTTC. This gives the protein CASGQGPPPYNEQFF.